A single sample gave rise to the 27 T cell receptor beta chains below, sequenced in a study of T cell responses to AZD1222 COVID-19 vaccine. TCRdb's table, derived via immunoSEQ multiplex PCR, lists solely in-frame clones and lacks some. Of 120,000 to 150,000 clones detected, 92% appear once; the ten largest clones hold around 3%. This specimen consisted of peripheral blood, obtained on day 0 of AZD1222 vaccination. These receptors all come from an adult in good health.

This clone came up once. The chain has TRBV3-1 (or the pseudogene TRBV3-2) and TRBJ2-6; D is unclear. Germline V gives CDR1 LGHDT, CDR2 YNNKEL (reference sequence). The germline V and J ends were trimmed by 4 bases and 0 bases, with 7 bases remaining between them. The CDR3 contains 15 residues. In nucleotides, the CDR3 is TGTGCCAGCAGCCGCGCGTCCTCTGGGGCCAACGTCCTGACTTTC. It specifies CASSRASSGANVLTF.

This chain joins TRBV11-2 and TRBJ2-5, with TRBD2 matching 7 bases. The CDR3 sequence is 12 residues long. J lost 5 bases, V lost 5 bases, and 2 bases had no gene match. Germline V lookup: CDR1 SGHAT, CDR2 FQNNGV. The CDR3 DNA sequence: TGTGCCAGCAGCATGGGGGGGGAGACCCAGTACTTC. It translates to CASSMGGETQYF. The whole variable domain, remainder taken from reference TRBV11-2 and TRBJ2-5, is EAGVAQSPRYKIIEKRQSVAFWCNPISGHATLYWYQQILGQGPKLLIQFQNNGVVDDSQLPKDRFSAERLKGVDSTLKIQPAKLEDSAVYLCASSMGGETQYFGPGTRLLVL.

The V gene is TRBV6-5, the J gene TRBJ2-7; 7 bases map to TRBD1. The length of the CDR3 is 13 residues. Germline CDR1 MNHEY, CDR2 SVGAGI. Trimming removed 7 bases from V and 6 bases from J; junction bases left unmatched: 9. The DNA of the CDR3 is TGTGCCAGCAAGCCCTCACAGGGGACCGAGCAGTACTTC. This sequence encodes CASKPSQGTEQYF.

For the CDR3, the DNA is TGTGCCAGCGGGGGACTAGCGGGAGCAAAGACCCAGTACTTC. This translates into CASGGLAGAKTQYF. This rearrangement joins TRBV2 to TRBJ2-5; 14 nucleotides agree with TRBD2. Trimming removed 8 bases from V and 6 bases from J; junction bases left unmatched: 5. The germline gives CDR1 SNHLY, CDR2 FYNNEI. CDR3 size: 14 residues.

The J gene is TRBJ1-3, the V gene TRBV14; 7 bases agree with TRBD1. Per germline, CDR1 SGHDN and CDR2 FVKESK. Trimming at V came to 4 bases and at J to 4 bases, leaving 7 bases not matched to a gene. The CDR3 runs 15 residues. This CDR3 is CASSRDRVWGNTIYF. The CDR3 DNA reads TGTGCCAGCAGCCGCGACAGGGTTTGGGGAAACACCATATATTTT.

The chain joins TRBV5-8 to TRBJ1-1; tentative D call: TRBD1 (6 bases). From germline, CDR1 is SGHTS and CDR2 YDEGEE. V was pared by 0 bases and J by 3 bases, with 12 bases between. The CDR3 sequence is 15 residues long. The CDR3 spells CASSLGARGDTEAFF. The CDR3 DNA reads TGTGCCAGCAGCTTGGGGGCCAGGGGTGACACTGAAGCTTTCTTT.

CDR3 residues: CASSLAGVTDTQYF. For the CDR3, the DNA is TGTGCCAGCAGCTTAGCGGGAGTGACAGATACGCAGTATTTT. The chain recombines TRBV7-3 with TRBJ2-3, with TRBD2 identical over 7 bases. This CDR3 spans 14 amino acids. Trimming cost V 2 bases and J 3 bases; bases outside gene matches: 2. The V gene's germline CDR1 is SGHTA and CDR2 FQGTGA.

The chain employs TRBV6-6 and TRBJ2-5; 13 positions match TRBD2. This CDR3 comprises 16 residues. Trimming took 5 bases from V and 2 from J; bases not matched to a gene: 5. Germline V CDR1 and CDR2: MNHNY, SVGAGI (reference sequence). CDR3 loop: CASSNPGLAGQETQYF. The DNA of the CDR3 is TGTGCCAGCAGTAACCCGGGACTAGCGGGACAAGAGACCCAGTACTTC.

This chain connects TRBV29-1 to TRBJ2-2, with TRBD2 identical over 7 bases. Germline CDR1 SQVTM, CDR2 ANQGSEA. This CDR3 is built from 14 residues. CDR3 sequence (DNA): TGCGGAGGGACTACGGCATCTAACACCGGGGAGCTGTTTTTT. Protein: CGGTTASNTGELFF.

This chain connects TRBV11-2 to TRBJ1-2, with 7 bases identical to TRBD1. Germline lookup yields CDR1 SGHAT and CDR2 FQNNGV. Trimming took 5 bases from V and 7 from J; bases not matched to a gene: 13. The CDR3 has 15 residues. This chain's CDR3 is CASSTKTTGMVGYTF. The CDR3 DNA follows: TGTGCCAGCAGCACCAAGACGACAGGGATGGTTGGCTACACCTTC.

The J gene is TRBJ2-7, the V gene TRBV7-8; TRBD1 matches at 9 bases. This CDR3 has 15 residues. Germline loops: CDR1 SGHVS, CDR2 FQNEAQ. J was trimmed by 4 bases and V by 1 base; bases with no gene match: 5. The CDR3 reads CASSLDGTGLYEQYF. The CDR3 DNA reads as TGTGCCAGCAGCTTAGATGGGACAGGGCTATACGAGCAGTACTTC. The whole variable domain, remainder taken from reference TRBV7-8 and TRBJ2-7, is GAGVSQSPRYKVAKRGQDVALRCDPISGHVSLFWYQQALGQGPEFLTYFQNEAQLDKSGLPSDRFFAERPEGSVSTLKIQRTQQEDSAVYLCASSLDGTGLYEQYFGPGTRLTVT.

This clone was recorded once. The V and J genes are TRBV30 and TRBJ2-3, with D hard to call. The V and J ends lost 0 bases and 0 bases respectively, with 10 bases between them. The CDR3 consists of 15 residues. CDR1 and CDR2 from the germline V gene are GTSNPN and SVGIG (reference sequence). The CDR3 reads CAWSVFVTSTDTQYF. The CDR3, as DNA: TGTGCCTGGAGTGTATTCGTCACTAGCACAGATACGCAGTATTTT. Full variable domain (outside the CDR3, taken from reference TRBV30 and TRBJ2-3): SQTIHQWPATLVQPVGSPLSLECTVEGTSNPNLYWYRQAAGRGLQLLFYSVGIGQISSEVPQNLSASRPQDRQFILSSKKLLLSDSGFYLCAWSVFVTSTDTQYFGPGTRLTVL.

The chain links TRBV9 to TRBJ1-1, with 7 positions matching TRBD1. The V gene end was trimmed by 2 bases and the J gene end by 4 bases; junction bases not matched to a gene: 8. This CDR3 region has 15 residues. Germline V gene data show CDR1 as SGDLS and CDR2 as YYNGEE. The CDR3 region is CASSVTGEQGTEAFF. As DNA, the CDR3 is TGTGCCAGCAGCGTTACAGGGGAGCAGGGCACTGAAGCTTTCTTT. Drawing the rest from reference TRBV9 and TRBJ1-1, the complete variable domain is DSGVTQTPKHLITATGQRVTLRCSPRSGDLSVYWYQQSLDQGLQFLIQYYNGEERAKGNILERFSAQQFPDLHSELNLSSLELGDSALYFCASSVTGEQGTEAFFGQGTRLTVV.

This clone was seen just once. The chain combines TRBV24-1 with TRBJ1-2, with a weak D call TRBD1 (5 bases). The CDR3 length is 13 residues. Germline CDR1 reads KGHDR; CDR2 reads SFDVKD. The germline V and J ends were trimmed by 4 bases and 4 bases, with 9 bases remaining between them. DNA of the CDR3: TGTGCCACCAGTGACGGGGGTTCCTATGGCTACACCTTC. The encoded protein is CATSDGGSYGYTF.

The J gene is TRBJ2-7, the V gene TRBV6-5; D not resolved. The CDR3 totals 12 residues. Germline loops: CDR1 MNHEY, CDR2 SVGAGI. V lost 6 bases and J lost 5, with 11 bases in between. In nucleotides, the CDR3 is TGTGCCAGCAGGACACGGGTGGACGAGCAGTACTTC. It yields the protein CASRTRVDEQYF.

This clone occurred once. The gene calls are TRBV7-2 and TRBJ2-3; D not certain. The V and J ends lost 1 base and 1 base respectively, with 12 bases between them. CDR1 and CDR2 from the germline V gene are SGHTA and FQGNSA. The CDR3 has 16 amino acids. CDR3 in amino acids: CASSLVQRLGTDTQYF. The CDR3 coding sequence is TGTGCCAGCAGCTTAGTCCAGCGCCTCGGCACAGATACGCAGTATTTT. Using reference TRBV7-2 and TRBJ2-3 for the parts outside the CDR3, the full variable domain is GAGVSQSPSNKVTEKGKDVELRCDPISGHTALYWYRQSLGQGLEFLIYFQGNSAPDKSGLPSDRFSAERTGGSVSTLTIQRTQQEDSAVYLCASSLVQRLGTDTQYFGPGTRLTVL.

This clone was observed once. The gene calls are TRBV11-2 and TRBJ2-1; the match to TRBD2 covers 12 bases. Looked up from germline, CDR1 is SGHAT and CDR2 is FQNNGV. With 4 bases clipped from V and 6 bases from J, the junction kept 10 bases outside the gene matches. The CDR3 is 17 residues long. CDR3 nucleotide sequence: TGTGCCAGCAGCTGGCGCGGACTAGCGGGACCCCTCAATGAGCAGTTCTTC. Translating gives CASSWRGLAGPLNEQFF. The complete variable domain, with remaining parts taken from reference TRBV11-2 and TRBJ2-1, reads EAGVAQSPRYKIIEKRQSVAFWCNPISGHATLYWYQQILGQGPKLLIQFQNNGVVDDSQLPKDRFSAERLKGVDSTLKIQPAKLEDSAVYLCASSWRGLAGPLNEQFFGPGTRLTVL.

This chain uses TRBV18 with TRBJ2-3; 15 bases match TRBD2. Germline CDR1 is KGHSH and CDR2 is LQKENI. The CDR3 is made up of 18 amino acids. The trim removed 4 bases at V and 4 bases at J, leaving 9 bases unmatched. As DNA, the CDR3 is TGTGCCAGCTCACTTGGGACTAGCGGGAGGTTGCATGCAGATACGCAGTATTTT. Amino acid sequence: CASSLGTSGRLHADTQYF.

This sequence joins TRBV7-6 and TRBJ2-3, with D tentatively TRBD2 (6 bases). CDR3 length equals 14 residues. Germline values: CDR1 SGHVS, CDR2 FNYEAQ. V was trimmed by 6 bases and J by 5 bases, leaving 15 bases between them. The CDR3 bases are TGTGCCAGCAGTCTACTCATCGGGAGAGATACGCAGTATTTT. Its translation is CASSLLIGRDTQYF.

The table lists this clone with a count of one. This sequence joins TRBV7-9 and TRBJ2-1; TRBD2 agrees at 8 bases. The J segment lost 3 bases and the V segment lost 5 bases, leaving 3 bases of the junction unmatched. Per the germline V gene, CDR1 is SEHNR and CDR2 is FQNEAQ (reference sequence). The CDR3 length is 14 residues. The DNA of the CDR3 is TGTGCCAGCAGCCCACTAGCGGTCTACAATGAGCAGTTCTTC. As protein: CASSPLAVYNEQFF. The whole variable domain, filled in from reference TRBV7-9 and TRBJ2-1, reads DTGVSQNPRHKITKRGQNVTFRCDPISEHNRLYWYRQTLGQGPEFLTYFQNEAQLEKSRLLSDRFSAERPKGSFSTLEIQRTEQGDSAMYLCASSPLAVYNEQFFGPGTRLTVL.

This chain connects TRBV20-1 to TRBJ1-4, with D possibly TRBD1 on 5 matching bases. This CDR3 has 11 amino acids. Trimming took 3 bases from V and 6 from J, leaving 5 bases between them. Germline V gives CDR1 DFQATT, CDR2 SNEGSKA (reference sequence). The DNA of the CDR3 is TGCAGTGCTAGGACAGATGAAAAACTGTTTTTT. The encoded protein is CSARTDEKLFF.

CDR3 amino acids: CASSLGYEAFF. The CDR3 DNA follows: TGTGCCAGCAGTTTAGGGTACGAAGCTTTCTTT. V is TRBV12-3 or TRBV12-4 and J is TRBJ1-1; D unclear. Trimming shortened V by 1 base and J by 8 bases, and 5 bases separated the two germline ends. This CDR3 has 11 residues.

The V gene is TRBV10-3, the J gene TRBJ2-7; D ambiguous. The CDR3 consists of 15 residues. Trimming pared 3 bases from V and 1 base from J, leaving 13 bases between. Per germline, CDR1 ENHRY and CDR2 SYGVKD. The DNA for the CDR3 is TGTGCCATCAGTGACCCCCACGAGAGTTCCTACGAGCAGTACTTC. Protein product: CAISDPHESSYEQYF.

The chain has TRBV28 and TRBJ1-1; TRBD1 is a possible D gene (5 bases). V lost 3 bases to trimming and J lost 6 bases, with 14 bases between them. The CDR3 runs to 14 residues. From germline, CDR1 is MDHEN and CDR2 SYDVKM. The CDR3 DNA reads as TGTGCCAGCAGTTTGTGGGGCCGGCTCGCTGAAGCTTTCTTT. This sequence encodes CASSLWGRLAEAFF.

This chain connects TRBV5-1 to TRBJ2-7; 7 bases are shared with TRBD2. CDR3 length equals 16 residues. Per the germline V gene, CDR1 is SGHRS and CDR2 is YFSETQ. J gave up 0 bases and V 2 bases, and 8 bases lay outside the gene matches. The CDR3 loop is CASSFPPGGSSYEQYF. In DNA, the CDR3 is TGCGCCAGCAGCTTCCCTCCGGGGGGTAGCTCCTACGAGCAGTACTTC. The entire variable domain, with the rest obtained from reference TRBV5-1 and TRBJ2-7, is as follows: KAGVTQTPRYLIKTRGQQVTLSCSPISGHRSVSWYQQTPGQGLQFLFEYFSETQRNKGNFPGRFSGRQFSNSRSEMNVSTLELGDSALYLCASSFPPGGSSYEQYFGPGTRLTVT.

The chain carries TRBV4-3 and TRBJ2-3; 11 bases align to TRBD2. Per germline, CDR1 LGHNA and CDR2 YSLEER. V shed 0 bases and J 2 bases; nucleotides not matched to a gene: 7. The CDR3 length is 18 residues. The CDR3: CASSQEQVLAGDTDTQYF. CDR3 in DNA: TGCGCCAGCAGCCAAGAGCAAGTACTAGCGGGAGACACAGATACGCAGTATTTT.

The chain combines TRBV15 with TRBJ1-1; 8 bases line up with TRBD1. CDR1 and CDR2 from the germline V gene are LNHNV and YYDKDF (reference sequence). The J segment lost 6 bases and the V segment lost 1 base, leaving 4 bases of the junction unmatched. This CDR3 is 14 amino acids long. CDR3 bases: TGTGCCACCAGCAGAGGAAACAGGGGGGCTGAAGCTTTCTTT. It translates to CATSRGNRGAEAFF.